These T cell receptor beta chains were read from a single sample in a study of T cells in Graves' hyperthyroidism and ophthalmopathy. TCRdb re-called the multiplex PCR reads with MiXCR, one entry per CDR3 protein. The sample yields about 360,000 distinct CDR3 sequences, roughly an eighth seen once. Sequenced: blood. The receptors were gathered from a young woman with Graves' hyperthyroidism. Each CDR3 is given with its conserved first and last residue. D genes are given only for firm matches.

v_call: TRBV28
j_call: TRBJ1-3
d_call: NA
cdr3_aa: CASSLRGAGNTIYF

v_call: TRBV6-1
j_call: TRBJ2-5
d_call: NA
cdr3_aa: CASSPTGQTQYF

v_call: TRBV28
j_call: TRBJ2-1
d_call: NA
cdr3_aa: CASSLDQGLENEQFF

v_call: TRBV4-1
j_call: TRBJ2-7
d_call: NA
cdr3_aa: CASSRQPTRGGGNYEQYF

v_call: TRBV7-9
j_call: TRBJ1-1
d_call: NA
cdr3_aa: CASTPALGPMNTEAFF

v_call: TRBV5-6
j_call: TRBJ1-4
d_call: NA
cdr3_aa: CASSWVGAPDEKLFF

v_call: TRBV6-8
j_call: TRBJ1-6
d_call: NA
cdr3_aa: CASSSQGSSGNSPLHF

v_call: TRBV6-1
j_call: TRBJ2-1
d_call: NA
cdr3_aa: CASTRGEQFF

v_call: TRBV5-1
j_call: TRBJ1-2
d_call: NA
cdr3_aa: CATSAGQGNGYTF

v_call: TRBV7-9
j_call: TRBJ2-7
d_call: NA
cdr3_aa: CASSTVSVYEQYF

v_call: TRBV24-1
j_call: TRBJ2-2
d_call: NA
cdr3_aa: CATSTSNTGELFF

v_call: TRBV25-1
j_call: TRBJ1-2
d_call: TRBD1
cdr3_aa: CASSLVGGTGGNGYTF

v_call: TRBV2
j_call: TRBJ2-7
d_call: NA
cdr3_aa: CASSEREYYEQYF

v_call: TRBV5-6
j_call: TRBJ2-7
d_call: NA
cdr3_aa: CASSGRWSLEQYF

v_call: TRBV7-2
j_call: TRBJ2-7
d_call: NA
cdr3_aa: CASSQFSEQYF

v_call: TRBV6-2/TRBV6-3
j_call: TRBJ2-2
d_call: TRBD1
cdr3_aa: CASQGQGRYTGELFF

v_call: TRBV6-2/TRBV6-3
j_call: TRBJ1-2
d_call: TRBD1
cdr3_aa: CASMSGDRSNYGYTF

v_call: TRBV7-2
j_call: TRBJ2-7
d_call: NA
cdr3_aa: CASSSLLGIGEQYF

v_call: TRBV19
j_call: TRBJ1-6
d_call: NA
cdr3_aa: CASSTFLEVIDSPLHF

v_call: TRBV20-1
j_call: TRBJ1-3
d_call: NA
cdr3_aa: CSARIRASGNTIYF

v_call: TRBV5-1
j_call: TRBJ1-1
d_call: TRBD1
cdr3_aa: CASSWGQVNTEAFF

v_call: TRBV5-6
j_call: TRBJ2-1
d_call: TRBD1
cdr3_aa: CASSFGPGQVYNEQFF

v_call: TRBV7-6
j_call: TRBJ1-2
d_call: NA
cdr3_aa: CASSSSGHGYAF

v_call: TRBV29-1
j_call: TRBJ2-1
d_call: TRBD1
cdr3_aa: CSVDATGSYNEQFF

v_call: TRBV28
j_call: TRBJ2-3
d_call: TRBD2
cdr3_aa: CASSLEASGSSQQDTQYF

v_call: TRBV12-3/TRBV12-4
j_call: TRBJ1-5
d_call: TRBD1
cdr3_aa: CASSLTGGRQPQHF

v_call: TRBV28
j_call: TRBJ2-3
d_call: TRBD2
cdr3_aa: CASITTSGDTQYF

v_call: TRBV5-5
j_call: TRBJ1-1
d_call: NA
cdr3_aa: CASSPYWGGTEAFF

v_call: TRBV20-1
j_call: TRBJ2-1
d_call: NA
cdr3_aa: CSARDGGGPYNEQFF

v_call: TRBV20-1
j_call: TRBJ2-1
d_call: TRBD1
cdr3_aa: CSARGETGRLEQFF

v_call: TRBV9
j_call: TRBJ2-5
d_call: NA
cdr3_aa: CASSPRTGKQETQYF

v_call: TRBV2
j_call: TRBJ2-3
d_call: NA
cdr3_aa: CASSPQGLLGGTDTQYF

v_call: TRBV7-8
j_call: TRBJ2-7
d_call: NA
cdr3_aa: CASSRSGPREQYF

v_call: TRBV20-1
j_call: TRBJ2-1
d_call: TRBD2
cdr3_aa: CSARDSGGSDNEQFF

v_call: TRBV6-2/TRBV6-3
j_call: TRBJ1-6
d_call: NA
cdr3_aa: CASSYDYSYNSPLHF

v_call: TRBV6-2/TRBV6-3
j_call: TRBJ2-2
d_call: NA
cdr3_aa: CASSLSGRRRELFF

v_call: TRBV28
j_call: TRBJ2-1
d_call: NA
cdr3_aa: CASSRGVVGFF

v_call: TRBV20-1
j_call: TRBJ2-3
d_call: TRBD2
cdr3_aa: CSASLAGSTDTQYF

v_call: TRBV7-9
j_call: TRBJ2-3
d_call: TRBD2
cdr3_aa: CASSHRLAASTDTQYF

v_call: TRBV7-9
j_call: TRBJ2-1
d_call: NA
cdr3_aa: CASSFRDRVGVSYNEQFF

v_call: TRBV20-1
j_call: TRBJ1-1
d_call: NA
cdr3_aa: CSASLGQVNTEAFF

v_call: TRBV5-1
j_call: TRBJ1-4
d_call: NA
cdr3_aa: CASSLAEREQEKLFF

v_call: TRBV19
j_call: TRBJ2-5
d_call: TRBD2
cdr3_aa: CASSTQSSTSRVETQYF